The 4 T cell receptor beta chains presented below share a single source sample, sequenced in a study of radiation and T cells in renal cell carcinoma. Time point given: blood 2 weeks post-SBRT. The treatment: 15 Gy SBRT to primary tumor, nephrectomy 4 weeks later. The table came from immunoSEQ multiplex PCR; TCRdb's copy has only in-frame clones and leaves some out. The sample lists some 150,000 clones; roughly 87% were seen once. The source was blood, collected from a patient whose treatment included radiotherapy and nephrectomy. Source of these receptors: a woman between 45 and 65 years old with renal cell carcinoma.

The J gene is TRBJ1-6, the V gene TRBV5-5; weak D call: TRBD1 (5 bases). There are 15 residues in the CDR3. Germline assignment: CDR1 SGHKS and CDR2 YYEKEE (reference sequence). V was cut by 0 bases and J by 10 bases, with 14 bases left in between. CDR3 coding DNA: TGTGCCAGCAGCTTGGGTGGCAGGGTGGGATCACCCCTCCACTTT. This gives the protein CASSLGGRVGSPLHF.

V and J are TRBV19 and TRBJ1-2; TRBD1 matches at 10 bases. Trimming removed 5 bases from V and 6 bases from J; junction bases left unmatched: 3. The CDR3 length is 13 residues. Per the germline V gene, CDR1 is LNHDA and CDR2 is SQIVND (reference sequence). The CDR3 reads CASSRDRGHGYTF. CDR3 DNA sequence: TGTGCCAGTAGTCGGGACAGGGGTCATGGCTACACCTTC.

This chain joins TRBV2 and TRBJ2-7; 10 bases fit TRBD2. J gave up 7 bases and V 5 bases, and 8 bases lay outside the gene matches. The germline V gene encodes CDR1 SNHLY and CDR2 FYNNEI. There are 14 residues in the CDR3. The CDR3 sequence: CASSPGTSVDEQYF. In nucleotides, the CDR3 is TGTGCCAGCAGTCCCGGGACTAGCGTGGATGAGCAGTACTTC.

The rearrangement uses TRBV4-2 and TRBJ1-2; 10 bases fit TRBD1. V was pared by 3 bases and J by 8 bases, with 9 bases of the junction left unmatched. This CDR3 has 15 amino acids. From germline, CDR1 is LGHNA and CDR2 YNFKEQ. The CDR3: CASSHPTGGSRGYTF. As DNA, the CDR3 is TGTGCCAGCAGCCACCCGACAGGGGGCTCGAGAGGCTACACCTTC.